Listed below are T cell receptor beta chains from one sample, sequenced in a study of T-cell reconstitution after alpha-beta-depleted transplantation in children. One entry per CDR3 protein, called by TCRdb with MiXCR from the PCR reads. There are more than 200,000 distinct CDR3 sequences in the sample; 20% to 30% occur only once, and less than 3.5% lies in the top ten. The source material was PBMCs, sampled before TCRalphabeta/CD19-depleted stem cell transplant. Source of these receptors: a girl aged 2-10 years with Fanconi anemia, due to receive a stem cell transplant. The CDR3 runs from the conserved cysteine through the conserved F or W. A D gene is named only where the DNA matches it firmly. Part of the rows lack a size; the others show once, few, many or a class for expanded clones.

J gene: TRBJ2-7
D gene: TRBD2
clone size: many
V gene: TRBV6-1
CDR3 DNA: TGTGCCAGCGGGAGAGCGGGAGCCTACGAGCAGTACTTC
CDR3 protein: CASGRAGAYEQYF

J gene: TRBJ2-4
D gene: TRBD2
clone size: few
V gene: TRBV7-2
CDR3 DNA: TGTGCCAGCAGCTTTGCTAGCGGGAGTGGTAAAAACATTCAGTACTTC
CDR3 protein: CASSFASGSGKNIQYF

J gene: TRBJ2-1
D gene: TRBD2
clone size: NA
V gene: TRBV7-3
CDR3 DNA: TGTGCCAGCAGCTTAAAGGCGGGAGGGCCCAACAATGAGCAGTTCTTC
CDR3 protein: CASSLKAGGPNNEQFF

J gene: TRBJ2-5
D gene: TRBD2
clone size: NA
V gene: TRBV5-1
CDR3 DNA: TGCGCCAGCAGCTCCCGGCTAGCGGGATTGCAAGAGACCCAGTACTTC
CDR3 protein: CASSSRLAGLQETQYF

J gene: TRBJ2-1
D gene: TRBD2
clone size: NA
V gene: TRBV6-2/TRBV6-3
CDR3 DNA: TGTGCCAGCAGCCAGTCTAGCGGGAGTGGGAATGAGCAGTTCTTC
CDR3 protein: CASSQSSGSGNEQFF

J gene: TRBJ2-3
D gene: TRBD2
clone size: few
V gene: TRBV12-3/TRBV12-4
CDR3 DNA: TGTGCCAGCAGCTACTCCGGACTAGCGGGCGCAGATACGCAGTATTTT
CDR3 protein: CASSYSGLAGADTQYF

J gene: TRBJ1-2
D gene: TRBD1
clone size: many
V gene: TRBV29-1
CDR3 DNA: TGCAGCGTTGGAGAGACAGGGGGCTTCGATGGCTACACCTTC
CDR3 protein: CSVGETGGFDGYTF

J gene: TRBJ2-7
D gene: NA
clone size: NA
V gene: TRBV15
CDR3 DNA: TGTGCCACCAGCAGAGATCGGTCCAGGATTTCGACCTACGAGCAGTACTTC
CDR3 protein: CATSRDRSRISTYEQYF

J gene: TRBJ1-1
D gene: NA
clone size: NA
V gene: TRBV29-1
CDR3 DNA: TGCAGCGTTGAGGGCGGGGGCTTGAACACTGAAGCTTTCTTT
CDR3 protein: CSVEGGGLNTEAFF

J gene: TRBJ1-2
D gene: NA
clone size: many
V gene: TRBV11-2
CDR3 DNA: TGTGCCAGCAGCTTAGGCAGGGTGGATGGCTACACCTTC
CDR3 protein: CASSLGRVDGYTF

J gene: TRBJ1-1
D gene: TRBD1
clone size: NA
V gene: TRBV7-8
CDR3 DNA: TGTGCCAGCAGCTTAGCGCTCGGGACAGGGGTGAACACTGAAGCTTTCTTT
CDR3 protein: CASSLALGTGVNTEAFF

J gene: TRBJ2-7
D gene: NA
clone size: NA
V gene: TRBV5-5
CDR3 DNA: TGTGCCAGCAGCTTCAAACAAGGAAACTACGAGCAGTACTTC
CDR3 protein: CASSFKQGNYEQYF

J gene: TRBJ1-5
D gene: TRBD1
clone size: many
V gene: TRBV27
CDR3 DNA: TGTGCCAGCAGTCCTTCAGACAGGGCCGGCCATCAGCCCCAGCATTTT
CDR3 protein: CASSPSDRAGHQPQHF

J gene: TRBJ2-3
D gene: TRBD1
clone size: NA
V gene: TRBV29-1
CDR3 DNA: TGCAGCGTTGAAGAATGGGTAGGGACAGGGTATGACGCAGATACGCAGTATTTT
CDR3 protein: CSVEEWVGTGYDADTQYF

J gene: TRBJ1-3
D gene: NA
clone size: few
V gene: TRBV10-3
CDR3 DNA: TGTGCCATCAGTGAGGGGGGACGATCCTCTGGAAACACCATATATTTT
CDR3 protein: CAISEGGRSSGNTIYF

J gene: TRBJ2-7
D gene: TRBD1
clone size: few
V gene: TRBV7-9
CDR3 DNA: TGTGCCAGCACCTGGCGGGACAGGGGCTACGAGCAGTACTTC
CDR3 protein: CASTWRDRGYEQYF